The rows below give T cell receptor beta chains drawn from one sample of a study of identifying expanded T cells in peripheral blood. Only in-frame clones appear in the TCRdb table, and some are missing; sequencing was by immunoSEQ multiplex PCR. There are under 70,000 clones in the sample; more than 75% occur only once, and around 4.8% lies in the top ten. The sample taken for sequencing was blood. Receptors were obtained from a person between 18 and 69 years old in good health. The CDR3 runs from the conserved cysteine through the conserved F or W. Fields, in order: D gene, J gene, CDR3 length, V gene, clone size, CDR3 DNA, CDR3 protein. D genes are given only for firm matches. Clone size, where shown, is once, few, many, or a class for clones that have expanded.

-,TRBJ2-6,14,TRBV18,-,TGTGCCAGCTCACCGATTTCTGGGGCCAACGTCCTGACTTTC,CASSPISGANVLTF
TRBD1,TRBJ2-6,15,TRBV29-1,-,TGCAGCGTTTCTTCGACAGGGTCTGGGGCCAACGTCCTGACTTTC,CSVSSTGSGANVLTF
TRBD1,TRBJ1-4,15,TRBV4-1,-,TGCGCCAGCAGCCAAGCAGGGACAGGACCAGAAAAACTGTTTTTT,CASSQAGTGPEKLFF
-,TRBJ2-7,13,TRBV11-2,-,TGTGCCAGCAGCTTAGCTCGGGGCTACGAGCAGTACTTC,CASSLARGYEQYF
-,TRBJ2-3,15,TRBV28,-,TGTGCCAGCAGTGGGGAGACCCCCAGCACAGATACGCAGTATTTT,CASSGETPSTDTQYF
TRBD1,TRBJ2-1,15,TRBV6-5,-,TGTGCCAGCAGTCAGACAGGGGGCCCCTACAATGAGCAGTTCTTC,CASSQTGGPYNEQFF
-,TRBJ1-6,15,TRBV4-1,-,TGCGCCAGCAACGTCAGGTGGACAGATAATTCACCCCTCCACTTT,CASNVRWTDNSPLHF
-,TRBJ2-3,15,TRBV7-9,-,TGTGCCAGCAGCTTACAGGGGGGGTGGACAGATACGCAGTATTTT,CASSLQGGWTDTQYF
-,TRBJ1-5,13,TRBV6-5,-,TGTGCCAGCAGTTATAAGGAAATTCAGCCCCAGCATTTT,CASSYKEIQPQHF
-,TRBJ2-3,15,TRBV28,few,TGTGCCAGGGCGGGGCCTCTAAACAACACAGATACGCAGTATTTT,CARAGPLNNTDTQYF
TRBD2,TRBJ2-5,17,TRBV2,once,TGTGCCAGCAGTGATAGGCGAGCGGGAAAGCACCAAGAGACCCAGTACTTC,CASSDRRAGKHQETQYF
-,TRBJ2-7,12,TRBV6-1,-,TGTGCCAGCAGTGAAGAGGCAGGGCTGCAGTACTTC,CASSEEAGLQYF
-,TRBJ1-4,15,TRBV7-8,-,TGTGCCAGCAGCTTATTGGGACACTTCAATGAAAAACTGTTTTTT,CASSLLGHFNEKLFF
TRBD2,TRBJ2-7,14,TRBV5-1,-,TGCGCCAGCAGCTTGACTAGCGGGACCTACGAGCAGTACTTC,CASSLTSGTYEQYF
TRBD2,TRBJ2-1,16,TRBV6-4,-,TGTGCCAGCAGTGAGGCAGCGGGGGGGCCAGGGAATGAGCAGTTCTTC,CASSEAAGGPGNEQFF
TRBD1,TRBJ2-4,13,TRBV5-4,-,TGTGCCAGCAGCTCGGGACAGAGAAACATTCAGTACTTC,CASSSGQRNIQYF
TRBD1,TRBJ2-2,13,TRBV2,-,TGTGCCAGCAGTGACAGGGGGCGCGGGGAGCTGTTTTTT,CASSDRGRGELFF
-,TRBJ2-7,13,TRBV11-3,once,TGTGCCAGCAGCCGTGGGGGCATCTACGAGCAGTACTTC,CASSRGGIYEQYF
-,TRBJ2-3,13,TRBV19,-,TGTGCCAGTAGTGGGACGGGCACAGATACGCAGTATTTT,CASSGTGTDTQYF
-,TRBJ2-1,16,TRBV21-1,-,TGTGCCAGCAGCAAAGGGGGGCGGGGCTCCTACAATGAGCAGTTCTTC,CASSKGGRGSYNEQFF
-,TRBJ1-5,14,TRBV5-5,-,TGTGCCAGCAGCTCAACGATCAGGGATCAGCCCCAGCATTTT,CASSSTIRDQPQHF
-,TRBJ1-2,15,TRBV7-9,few,TGTGCCAGCAGTCAGGCCCCGCGGATTGATGTAGGCTACACCTTC,CASSQAPRIDVGYTF
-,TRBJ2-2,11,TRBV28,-,TGTGCCAGCAGCCCGGGTAGGGAGCTGTTTTTT,CASSPGRELFF